This record concerns one TCR beta chain sequence. Its antigen remains unknown. The naive CD8 population came from CD45RO-negative cells selected for CCR7, without terminally differentiated effector memory CD45RA+ cells. The sample belongs to a study of shared clonotypes between healthy human individuals. Regarding the study as a whole: Compared with memory subsets, naive subsets generally had larger estimated richness. Non-shared clonotypes had lower generation probabilities than clonotypes shared by all four sorted-subset donors.

Here immunoSEQ multiplex PCR was the method, and the copy in TCRdb shows in-frame clones only, minus some. This table holds roughly 2,000,000 clones, less than 95% found once. The ends were cut back, 3 bases at V and 0 bases at J, with 11 bases in the middle. The CDR3 totals 15 residues. Germline loops: CDR1 SEHNR, CDR2 FQNEAQ (reference sequence). V usage is TRBV7-9 and J usage is TRBJ1-2; perhaps TRBD1 as D (5 bases). The receptor's source is a man younger than 30 in good health. The sample consisted of naive CD8+ T cells sorted from blood. The CDR3 region has the DNA TGTGCCAGCAGCTTCGTGACAGAAGCTAACTATGGCTACACCTTC. Protein sequence: CASSFVTEANYGYTF.